Each of the 8 T cell receptor beta chains below was sequenced from the same sample in a study of blood T cell repertoires in COVID-19. Sequencing used immunoSEQ multiplex PCR; TCRdb keeps in-frame clones, though not all of them. The sample contains approximately 480,000 clones, around 90% of which appear only once. The sample comprised PBMCs or T cells enriched from blood (not recorded which). These TCRs come from a woman aged 18-29 years who had recovered from COVID-19.

Note on this clone: Distinct nucleotide sequences in the sample also encode this CDR3. The rearrangement joins TRBV11-3 to TRBJ2-1; D not certain. The CDR3 spans 13 residues. Trimming removed 1 base from V and 5 bases from J, with 6 bases in between. CDR1 and CDR2 (germline): SGHNT, YENEEA. CDR3 DNA sequence: TGTGCCAGCAGCTTAGGACTGAACAATGAGCAGTTCTTC. The encoded protein is CASSLGLNNEQFF. Full variable domain (outside the CDR3, taken from reference TRBV11-3 and TRBJ2-1): EAGVVQSPRYKIIEKKQPVAFWCNPISGHNTLYWYLQNLGQGPELLIRYENEEAVDDSQLPKDRFSAERLKGVDSTLKIQPAELGDSAVYLCASSLGLNNEQFFGPGTRLTVL.

As for this clone: Additional DNA sequences in this sample encode the identical CDR3. The V gene is TRBV7-9, the J gene TRBJ1-2; no firm D call. CDR3 length: 13 amino acids. Germline CDR1 is SEHNR and CDR2 is FQNEAQ (reference sequence). The V and J ends lost 3 bases and 3 bases respectively, with 8 bases between them. The CDR3 here is CASSLGQDYGYTF. The CDR3 DNA reads TGTGCCAGCAGCTTGGGCCAGGACTATGGCTACACCTTC.

The chain is built from TRBV10-2 and TRBJ1-1; TRBD1 is a possible D gene (5 bases). The CDR3 is 13 amino acids. Per germline, CDR1 WSHSY and CDR2 SAAADI. Trimming removed 7 bases from V and 5 bases from J, with 14 bases in between. The CDR3 nucleotides read TGCGCCAGCACATGGGGGGACCGTACTGAAGCTTTCTTT. Protein product: CASTWGDRTEAFF.

DNA of the CDR3: TGTGCCTACATAGCGGAGTTTGGGCCCCTCCACTTT. Translation gives CAYIAEFGPLHF. The chain carries TRBV30 and TRBJ1-6; the D is unclear. The V gene's germline CDR1 is GTSNPN and CDR2 SVGIG (reference sequence). This CDR3 region has 12 residues. Trimming took 7 bases from V and 13 from J, leaving 17 bases between them. Full variable domain (missing parts from reference TRBV30 and TRBJ1-6): SQTIHQWPATLVQPVGSPLSLECTVEGTSNPNLYWYRQAAGRGLQLLFYSVGIGQISSEVPQNLSASRPQDRQFILSSKKLLLSDSGFYLCAYIAEFGPLHFGNGTRLTVT.

This chain connects TRBV27 to TRBJ2-1, with D tentatively TRBD1 (6 bases). Germline lookup yields CDR1 MNHEY and CDR2 SMNVEV (reference sequence). V gave up 3 bases and J gave up 9 bases, with 12 bases separating them. CDR3 size: 13 residues. The CDR3 region is CASSFADRFEQFF. The CDR3 DNA reads as TGTGCCAGCAGTTTCGCCGACAGGTTTGAGCAGTTCTTC.

The rearrangement uses TRBV7-2 and TRBJ2-3, with 13 nucleotides matching TRBD2. V shed 4 bases, J shed 6 bases, and the junction held 10 bases outside the gene matches. Looked up from germline, CDR1 is SGHTA and CDR2 is FQGNSA. The CDR3 contains 17 residues. Here the CDR3 DNA reads TGTGCCAGCAGCTCACGGACTAGCGGGGGCCTGGGGGATACGCAGTATTTT. Protein product: CASSSRTSGGLGDTQYF.

The V call is TRBV5-1, the J call TRBJ1-2; D might be TRBD1 (5 bases). CDR1 and CDR2 (germline): SGHRS, YFSETQ. Trimming cost V 0 bases and J 5 bases, with 14 bases left between them. This CDR3 is built from 15 residues. CDR3 amino acids: CASSLVSETAYGYTF. Written as DNA, the CDR3 is TGCGCCAGCAGCTTGGTCAGCGAGACAGCTTATGGCTACACCTTC.

This sequence joins TRBV29-1 and TRBJ2-3; the D is unclear. The germline gives CDR1 SQVTM, CDR2 ANQGSEA. The V and J ends lost 5 bases and 0 bases respectively, with 12 bases between them. There are 14 residues in the CDR3. CDR3 nucleotide sequence: TGCAGCGTTCGGGTATCCTCTAGCACAGATACGCAGTATTTT. It specifies CSVRVSSSTDTQYF.